The rows below give T cell receptor beta chains drawn from one sample of a study of cytomegalovirus exposure and HLA in healthy donors. Some clones are missing from TCRdb's copy, which holds only in-frame ones; the method was immunoSEQ multiplex PCR. This repertoire includes under 90,000 clones. The sequencing input was PBMCs. The source is a man aged 45-60 years in good health and CMV-seropositive. Both conserved end residues are trimmed from each CDR3. Fields, in order: V gene, J gene, CDR3 protein.

V gene: TRBV20-1
J gene: TRBJ2-3
CDR3 protein: SATSGSTQY

V gene: TRBV5-3
J gene: TRBJ1-5
CDR3 protein: ARSTRQGFSNQPQH

V gene: TRBV2
J gene: TRBJ1-1
CDR3 protein: ASINTSLRGPGTEAF

V gene: TRBV6-5
J gene: TRBJ1-4
CDR3 protein: ASSEEEGGEKLF

V gene: TRBV5-6
J gene: TRBJ1-2
CDR3 protein: ASSLEAGGGYGYT

V gene: TRBV5-8
J gene: TRBJ1-1
CDR3 protein: ASSLQGAFEAF

V gene: TRBV28
J gene: TRBJ2-4
CDR3 protein: ASSSTGTGGNIQY

V gene: TRBV4-1
J gene: TRBJ2-2
CDR3 protein: ASSQEGVSGVGGELF

V gene: TRBV18
J gene: TRBJ1-1
CDR3 protein: ASSPPGGDTEAF

V gene: TRBV10-3
J gene: TRBJ2-5
CDR3 protein: AISERGIETQY

V gene: TRBV6-5
J gene: TRBJ1-3
CDR3 protein: ASSYSGQGRNTIY

V gene: TRBV7-9
J gene: TRBJ2-1
CDR3 protein: ASSLTGNSYNEQF

V gene: TRBV6-5
J gene: TRBJ1-2
CDR3 protein: ASSYSSNYGYT

V gene: TRBV30
J gene: TRBJ1-1
CDR3 protein: AWGQGTTEAF

V gene: TRBV6-5
J gene: TRBJ2-1
CDR3 protein: ASSPGTSGRVEQF